The 15 T cell receptor beta chains in this list originate from one sample, sequenced in a study of beta chain features in type 1 diabetes. The authors reverse transcribed all of the isolated RNA, so sequencing captured expressed TCRB transcripts. Repertoires were generated with immunoSEQ multiplex PCR, while TCRdb's copy carries only in-frame clones and drops some. The table lists 200,000 to 250,000 clones, around 65% of them singletons. The sequenced sample was naive CD4+ T cells from blood. Source of these receptors: a man younger than 40 in good health.

The CDR3 DNA is TGCAGTGCTGGTGGCGGGCAGCCCCAGCATTTT. It translates to CSAGGGQPQHF. The genes are TRBV20-1 and TRBJ1-5, with unresolved D. This CDR3 region has 11 residues. V was cut by 5 bases and J by 7 bases, with 9 bases left in between. CDR1 and CDR2 from the germline V gene are DFQATT and SNEGSKA (reference sequence).

The V gene is TRBV29-1, the J gene TRBJ2-7; D may be TRBD1 (5 bases). V was cut by 6 bases and J by 4 bases, with 13 bases left in between. This CDR3 is 12 amino acids long. From germline, CDR1 is SQVTM and CDR2 ANQGSEA. In DNA form, the CDR3 reads TGCAGCGTGGTCAGCGCAGGGTACGAGCAGTACTTC. This translates into CSVVSAGYEQYF.

The J gene is TRBJ2-3, the V gene TRBV29-1, with 7 positions matching TRBD2. CDR1 is SQVTM and CDR2 is ANQGSEA in the germline V gene. The trim removed 7 bases at V and 4 bases at J, leaving 5 bases unmatched. This CDR3 is built from 12 residues. Here the CDR3 reads CSAPGRADTQYF. The CDR3 DNA is TGCAGCGCCCCGGGGAGGGCAGATACGCAGTATTTT.

The chain couples TRBV30 to TRBJ1-5; D ambiguous. The CDR3 contains 13 residues. Trimming shortened V by 2 bases and J by 0 bases, and 5 bases separated the two germline ends. In germline, CDR1 is GTSNPN, CDR2 SVGIG (reference sequence). CDR3 DNA: TGTGCCTGGAGTAAGAATAGCAATCAGCCCCAGCATTTT. Amino acids: CAWSKNSNQPQHF.

The rearrangement uses TRBV19 and TRBJ2-6; D is possibly TRBD2 (5 bases). With 1 base removed from V and 2 bases from J, the gap between germline ends came to 15 bases. Germline CDR1 and CDR2: LNHDA and SQIVND (reference sequence). The CDR3 totals 18 residues. CDR3 coding DNA: TGTGCCAGTAGTATAGCGGACCCACAAGCGGCTGGGGCCAACGTCCTGACTTTC. Amino acids: CASSIADPQAAGANVLTF.

The gene calls are TRBV20-1 and TRBJ2-1; no firm D call. The CDR3 sequence is 10 residues long. V lost 6 bases and J lost 6, with 6 bases in between. Germline V lookup: CDR1 DFQATT, CDR2 SNEGSKA (reference sequence). The chain's CDR3 is CSATFNEQFF. CDR3 nucleotides: TGCAGTGCCACCTTCAATGAGCAGTTCTTC.

The chain employs TRBV5-4 and TRBJ2-3; 8 nucleotides align to TRBD2. V lost 1 base to trimming and J lost 5 bases; unmatched junction nucleotides: 9. Germline CDR1 SGHNT, CDR2 YYREEE (reference sequence). CDR3 size: 16 residues. CDR3 sequence (DNA): TGTGCCAGCAGCTTGCGAGCGGGAGCAGGTCTAGATACGCAGTATTTT. Translation: CASSLRAGAGLDTQYF.

V is TRBV29-1 and J is TRBJ2-5; TRBD1 matches at 10 bases. The CDR3 runs 14 residues. J gave up 5 bases and V 6 bases, and 9 bases lay outside the gene matches. Germline V lookup: CDR1 SQVTM, CDR2 ANQGSEA. CDR3 in amino acids: CSVTAGQGVETQYF. The CDR3 DNA is TGCAGCGTGACGGCAGGACAGGGGGTGGAGACCCAGTACTTC.

This clone appeared a single time. The rearrangement joins TRBV29-1 to TRBJ2-1; 7 bases align to TRBD1. V shed 4 bases, J shed 9 bases, and the junction held 15 bases outside the gene matches. CDR1 and CDR2 from the germline V gene are SQVTM and ANQGSEA. This CDR3 region has 15 residues. The CDR3: CSVGTDRIRIPEQFF. The CDR3 DNA follows: TGCAGCGTTGGGACGGACAGGATTCGTATCCCTGAGCAGTTCTTC.

The chain joins TRBV14 to TRBJ2-4; TRBD1 matches at 8 bases. This CDR3 is built from 17 residues. V shed 3 bases and J 0 bases; nucleotides not matched to a gene: 7. The germline V gene encodes CDR1 SGHDN and CDR2 FVKESK. The CDR3 sequence: CASSHPDRGLAKNIQYF. The CDR3 nucleotides are TGTGCCAGCAGCCATCCTGACAGGGGATTAGCCAAAAACATTCAGTACTTC.

The gene calls are TRBV29-1 and TRBJ2-1; D gene unclear. In germline, CDR1 is SQVTM, CDR2 ANQGSEA. Trimming removed 7 bases at V and 8 bases at J, with 15 bases between. This CDR3 contains 12 residues. The CDR3 region has the DNA TGCAGCGCGACGACCCGTTTAGATGAGCAGTTCTTC. Translating it yields CSATTRLDEQFF.

Points on this clone: In the same sample, other DNA sequences code for this CDR3. This sequence joins TRBV15 and TRBJ2-5; D unresolved. With 1 base removed from V and 5 bases from J, the gap between germline ends came to 5 bases. The germline CDR1 and CDR2 sequences are LNHNV and YYDKDF (reference sequence). CDR3 length: 12 residues. CDR3 bases: TGTGCCACCAGCAGAGGGGTGGAGACCCAGTACTTC. This gives the protein CATSRGVETQYF.

Only a few counts were recorded for this clone. This chain connects TRBV20-1 to TRBJ1-1; D is uncertain. This CDR3 spans 11 amino acids. CDR1 is DFQATT and CDR2 is SNEGSKA in the germline V gene (reference sequence). Trimming took off 6 bases at V and 4 bases at J, with 9 bases between the two ends. The CDR3 region has the DNA TGCAGTGCCACAATGGGCACTGAAGCTTTCTTT. This translates into CSATMGTEAFF.

The rearrangement joins TRBV7-6 to TRBJ2-7; 8 bases map to TRBD2. The trim removed 5 bases at V and 0 bases at J, leaving 9 bases unmatched. The V gene's germline CDR1 is SGHVS and CDR2 FNYEAQ. The CDR3 runs 16 residues. As DNA, the CDR3 is TGTGCCAGCAGCGCCTGGACCACTAGCGGCTCCTACGAGCAGTACTTC. This translates into CASSAWTTSGSYEQYF.

This chain joins TRBV10-3 and TRBJ2-1; the D is unclear. This CDR3 has 12 amino acids. CDR1 and CDR2 (germline): ENHRY, SYGVKD. V was trimmed by 0 bases and J by 13 bases, leaving 10 bases between them. As DNA, the CDR3 is TGTGCCATCAGTGAGTCCGACACCCCTCAGTTCTTC. Its translation is CAISESDTPQFF.